These 10 T cell receptor beta chains were all obtained from the same sample, sequenced in a study of control samples from healthy donors and cancer patients. Clones were read by immunoSEQ multiplex PCR, and TCRdb kept only the in-frame ones, dropping some. Here the sample spans 90,000 to 100,000 clones, roughly 86% being singletons. Input material: blood. The receptors originated from a man aged 55-75 years in good health.

This clone was seen only a few times. This sequence joins TRBV10-3 and TRBJ2-2; the match to TRBD2 covers 12 bases. Germline CDR1 reads ENHRY; CDR2 reads SYGVKD. There are 17 residues in the CDR3. The junction had 12 bases not matched to a gene; V was cut back by 7 bases and J by 6 bases. The CDR3 DNA follows: TGTGCCATCACGACGGAGACTAGCGGGAGTAGGTCCGGGGAGCTGTTTTTT. Translating gives CAITTETSGSRSGELFF.

This clone was seen once. This chain connects TRBV14 to TRBJ2-5, with a possible D match to TRBD2 (5 bases). There are 13 residues in the CDR3. V lost 4 bases and J lost 5, with 11 bases in between. Germline values: CDR1 SGHDN, CDR2 FVKESK. DNA for the CDR3: TGTGCCAGCAGCCGACGGGGTGAGGAGACCCAGTACTTC. Translating gives CASSRRGEETQYF. Filled out from reference TRBV14 and TRBJ2-5, the complete variable domain reads EAGVTQFPSHSVIEKGQTVTLRCDPISGHDNLYWYRRVMGKEIKFLLHFVKESKQDESGMPNNRFLAERTGGTYSTLKVQPAELEDSGVYFCASSRRGEETQYFGPGTRLLVL.

This clone appeared a single time. The chain carries TRBV27 and TRBJ1-1, with 9 nucleotides matching TRBD1. CDR1 is MNHEY, CDR2 SMNVEV, per germline (reference sequence). CDR3 length equals 15 residues. Trimming cost V 1 base and J 14 bases; bases outside gene matches: 14. CDR3 amino acids: CASSLFGGTGNPTFF. DNA of the CDR3: TGTGCCAGCAGTTTATTCGGCGGGACAGGGAACCCAACGTTCTTT.

This clone was counted once. The chain uses TRBV19 and TRBJ1-1, with 8 bases that match TRBD1. With V trimmed by 4 bases and J by 5 bases, 3 bases remained unmatched. The CDR3 spans 13 residues. The germline CDR1 and CDR2 sequences are LNHDA and SQIVND (reference sequence). The CDR3 nucleotides are TGTGCCAGTAGTAGACAGGGGTGGACTGAAGCTTTCTTT. Translating it yields CASSRQGWTEAFF.

The chain is built from TRBV3-1 (or the pseudogene TRBV3-2) and TRBJ1-2; 10 bases line up with TRBD1. V shed 3 bases and J 3 bases; nucleotides not matched to a gene: 7. This CDR3 comprises 16 residues. CDR1 and CDR2 (germline): LGHDT, YNNKEL (reference sequence). CDR3 sequence (DNA): TGTGCCAGCAGCCAGAGGACAGGGGGTTCCCACTATGGCTACACCTTC. Protein: CASSQRTGGSHYGYTF.

The chain combines TRBV19 with TRBJ1-2; D is uncertain. With 2 bases removed from V and 3 bases from J, the gap between germline ends came to 16 bases. The CDR3 sequence is 16 residues long. Germline CDR1 is LNHDA and CDR2 is SQIVND (reference sequence). In nucleotides, the CDR3 is TGTGCCAGTAGTATACGGATGGATCCTATTGACTATGGCTACACCTTC. This gives the protein CASSIRMDPIDYGYTF. Complete variable domain (other parts from reference TRBV19 and TRBJ1-2): DGGITQSPKYLFRKEGQNVTLSCEQNLNHDAMYWYRQDPGQGLRLIYYSQIVNDFQKGDIAEGYSVSREKKESFPLTVTSAQKNPTAFYLCASSIRMDPIDYGYTFGSGTRLTVV.

This clone has only one observation. This chain uses TRBV3-1 (or the pseudogene TRBV3-2) with TRBJ2-1; 15 bases are a match to TRBD2. This CDR3 is built from 17 residues. Germline trimming cut 4 bases from V and 7 bases from J; bases unmatched to any gene: 8. Per germline, CDR1 LGHDT and CDR2 YNNKEL (reference sequence). CDR3 protein: CASSLGLAGGSGNEQFF. The CDR3 DNA sequence: TGTGCCAGCAGCCTTGGACTAGCGGGGGGGTCGGGAAATGAGCAGTTCTTC.

V usage is TRBV7-2 and J usage is TRBJ1-2; 7 nucleotides match TRBD1. The CDR3 covers 13 residues. The V gene's germline CDR1 is SGHTA and CDR2 FQGNSA. The V segment lost 4 bases and the J segment 4 bases; nucleotides outside the gene matches: 3. This CDR3 reads CASSSRGGYGYTF. CDR3 nucleotide sequence: TGTGCCAGCAGCTCCAGGGGGGGCTATGGCTACACCTTC.

This chain uses TRBV11-2 with TRBJ1-4; D is ambiguous. Germline lookup yields CDR1 SGHAT and CDR2 FQNNGV. Trimming took off 5 bases at V and 7 bases at J, with 5 bases between the two ends. This CDR3 is 11 amino acids long. The CDR3 loop reads CASSVGEKLFF. As DNA, the CDR3 is TGTGCCAGCAGCGTGGGTGAAAAACTGTTTTTT.

V gene TRBV4-1 combines with J gene TRBJ2-7; the match to TRBD2 covers 7 bases. Germline lookup yields CDR1 MGHRA and CDR2 YSYEKL. The CDR3 covers 15 residues. The trim removed 0 bases at V and 12 bases at J, leaving 14 bases unmatched. CDR3 residues: CASSQDPGEGGRRYF. CDR3 nucleotides: TGCGCCAGCAGCCAAGATCCCGGGGAGGGAGGCAGGAGGTACTTC.